Detailed here is one TCR beta chain. The antigen is not known. TCRdb re-called the 5' RACE reads through MiXCR, storing one row per CDR3 protein. The sample shows about 560,000 distinct CDR3 sequences, about a fifth of them seen only once. This specimen comes from a study of T-cell memory formation after mild COVID-19. Findings and caveats of the study: In pre-infection memory, a portion of responding clones appeared, which suggested that cross-reactive memory joined. Clones that got smaller from day 15 to 85 had even CD4/CD8, while clones growing later tipped toward CD4+.

With 4 bases clipped from V and 2 bases from J, the junction kept 5 bases outside the gene matches. CDR1 LNHDA and CDR2 SQIVND come from the germline V gene (reference sequence). This CDR3 is 15 amino acids long. The sample was PBMCs or a T cell subset sorted from them (not recorded which). The sequence derives from an adult woman who had mild COVID-19 (a few samples of this study predate the infection). Cell type and time point are not known. The V call is TRBV19, the J call TRBJ1-5; the match to TRBD1 covers 7 bases. The chain's CDR3 is CASSKQGSGNQPQHF. CDR3 nucleotide sequence: TGTGCCAGTAGTAAACAGGGGAGTGGCAATCAGCCCCAGCATTTT. Full variable domain (outside the CDR3, taken from reference TRBV19 and TRBJ1-5): DGGITQSPKYLFRKEGQNVTLSCEQNLNHDAMYWYRQDPGQGLRLIYYSQIVNDFQKGDIAEGYSVSREKKESFPLTVTSAQKNPTAFYLCASSKQGSGNQPQHFGDGTRLSIL.